These 5 T cell receptor beta chains were sequenced from one sample in a study of CD8+ T cells in alopecia areata. cDNA serving as the sequencing template came from extracted, reverse transcribed RNA. Method: immunoSEQ multiplex PCR; TCRdb's copy keeps in-frame clones and lacks some. The sample lists 150,000 to 200,000 clones, 45% to 60% occurring once. Treatment in this sample: oral pan-JAK inhibitor, 5-10 mg twice daily. The sample consisted of CD8+ T cells sorted from blood, taken between weeks 51 and 54, from a patient treated with tofacitinib. The origin of the receptors is a human donor with alopecia areata.

V and J are TRBV6-5 and TRBJ2-5; no definite D call. The CDR3 has 15 amino acids. CDR1 MNHEY and CDR2 SVGAGI come from the germline V gene. V was cut by 5 bases and J by 5 bases, with 18 bases left in between. CDR3: CASSGIGGPQETQYF. DNA of the CDR3: TGTGCCAGCAGTGGCATCGGCGGTCCACAGGAGACCCAGTACTTC.

This clone was observed a few times. Other DNA sequences from this sample encode an identical CDR3 as well. The V gene is TRBV29-1, the J gene TRBJ2-2; a possible D gene is TRBD2 (5 bases). The length of the CDR3 is 12 residues. The V end was cut by 2 bases, the J end by 4 bases, with 5 bases between. The germline CDR1 and CDR2 sequences are SQVTM and ANQGSEA. CDR3 DNA: TGCAGCGTTGAACGGGGCACCGGGGAGCTGTTTTTT. It yields the protein CSVERGTGELFF.

The rearrangement uses TRBV9 and TRBJ1-2, with 8 positions matching TRBD1. The CDR3 spans 14 residues. Germline loops: CDR1 SGDLS, CDR2 YYNGEE. The J segment lost 8 bases and the V segment lost 5 bases, leaving 11 bases of the junction unmatched. The CDR3 sequence: CASRDGQGEGGYTF. The CDR3 bases are TGTGCCAGCAGGGACGGACAGGGAGAAGGGGGCTACACCTTC.

This sequence joins TRBV6-5 and TRBJ2-2; 7 bases are shared with TRBD1. The CDR3 sequence is 15 residues long. In germline, CDR1 is MNHEY, CDR2 SVGAGI. V lost 4 bases, J lost 4 bases, and 6 bases stayed unmatched. The CDR3 loop is CASSSPQGSTGELFF. The CDR3 DNA reads TGTGCCAGCAGTTCCCCACAGGGGTCCACCGGGGAGCTGTTTTTT.

This clone was seen a few times. The CDR3 nucleotides are TGCGCCAGCAGCCCAAATGTTCAGGACCCCCGAGCCAAAAACATTCAGTACTTC. Encoded protein: CASSPNVQDPRAKNIQYF. The chain recombines TRBV4-3 with TRBJ2-4; D remains unclear. From germline, CDR1 is LGHNA and CDR2 YSLEER. This CDR3 region has 18 residues. V shed 4 bases and J shed 0 bases, with 19 bases lying between them.